The rows below give T cell receptor beta chains drawn from one sample of a study of T cell responses to AZD1222 COVID-19 vaccine. TCRdb's copy holds only in-frame clones and misses some; the assay was immunoSEQ multiplex PCR. The sample holds 65,000 to 75,000 clones; around 80% are singletons and the top ten take roughly 20%. The input for sequencing was peripheral blood, taken on day 0 of AZD1222 vaccination. The receptors were gathered from an adult in good health. CDR3s include the opening cysteine and the closing phenylalanine or tryptophan. D genes are given only for firm matches. Clone size is not always given. Where it is, it says once, few, many or a class for expanded clones.

clone_size j_call d_call v_call cdr3_nt cdr3_aa
. TRBJ1-1 TRBD1 TRBV4-2 TGTGCCAGCAGCCACAGGACAGGGAACACTGAAGCTTTCTTT CASSHRTGNTEAFF
. TRBJ1-5 . TRBV18 TGTGCCAGCTCACGGACACGGGGTCCTGATCAGCCCCAGCATTTT CASSRTRGPDQPQHF
. TRBJ1-6 TRBD1 TRBV27 TGTGCCAGCAGTTTCGACAGGGGTGGAAAGTCACCCCTCCACTTT CASSFDRGGKSPLHF
few TRBJ1-2 . TRBV19 TGTGCCAGTAGTATAGTTCGGACGTACGCACTCGGAGGCTACACCTTC CASSIVRTYALGGYTF
once TRBJ1-4 . TRBV11-2 TGTGCCAGCAGCTTAGTAGGAGGGTTTAAGGGTGAAAAACTGTTTTTT CASSLVGGFKGEKLFF
once TRBJ1-2 . TRBV28 TGTGCCAGCAGTTCCCCTCGGGGCAGCGACGCAACGTCCCTGAACGGCTACACCTTC CASSSPRGSDATSLNGYTF
. TRBJ2-6 . TRBV30 TGTGCCTGGGGGGTTAGTTTGGGGGCCAACGTCCTGACTTTC CAWGVSLGANVLTF
few TRBJ1-2 . TRBV20-1 TGCAGTGCTAGGGAAAGGCGTGGCTACACCTTC CSARERRGYTF
. TRBJ1-2 TRBD1 TRBV19 TGTGCCAGTAGGGGCACGGGACAGGGAATTAGTGGCTACACCTTC CASRGTGQGISGYTF
once TRBJ2-7 . TRBV6-5 . CASSSSLYEQYF
. TRBJ2-3 TRBD2 TRBV24-1 TGTGCCACCAGTGAGGTTAGCGGGAGATCAGATACGCAGTATTTT CATSEVSGRSDTQYF
. TRBJ1-5 . TRBV4-3 TGCGCCAGCAGCCAAGACAGGGTCCAAGCTCAGCCCCAGCATTTT CASSQDRVQAQPQHF
. TRBJ2-2 . TRBV9 TGTGCCAGCACAAGGAGCACCGGGGAGCTGTTTTTT CASTRSTGELFF
. TRBJ1-2 . TRBV2 TGTGCCAGCAGGACTCAAGGGCTCTATGGCTACACCTTC CASRTQGLYGYTF
. TRBJ1-2 . TRBV6-5 TGTGCCAGCAAATCCGGGGGAGGGATTGGCTACACCTTC CASKSGGGIGYTF
. TRBJ1-5 . TRBV7-2 TGTGCCAGCAGCCTGATTCTGGTCAATCAGCCCCAGCATTTT CASSLILVNQPQHF
. TRBJ2-3 . TRBV5-1 TGCGCCAGCACCACGCGGGGGCGCACAGATACGCAGTATTTT CASTTRGRTDTQYF
. TRBJ1-1 . TRBV6-2/TRBV6-3 TGTGCCAGCAGTTACACGCACTCCGGGAACACTGAAGCTTTCTTT CASSYTHSGNTEAFF
once TRBJ1-1 . TRBV18 TGTGCCAGCTCACTCGGACAGAACACTGAAGCTTTCTTT CASSLGQNTEAFF
. TRBJ1-4 . TRBV14 TGTGCCAGCAGCCAGCGGACGGGTTATGAAAAACTGTTTTTT CASSQRTGYEKLFF